The 31 T cell receptor beta chains listed next were all sequenced from one sample in a study of T cell responses to AZD1222 COVID-19 vaccine. Generated by immunoSEQ multiplex PCR, the TCRdb table keeps only in-frame clones and is missing some. The sample has around 120,000 clones, about 86% seen once. The sequencing here drew on peripheral blood, taken 28 days after the second AZD1222 dose. All receptors derive from an adult who received the AZD1222 COVID-19 vaccine.

This sequence joins TRBV5-1 and TRBJ2-2; possible D gene TRBD2, 5 bases. The CDR3 runs 18 residues. Deletions cut 4 bases from V and 9 bases from J, with 28 bases between. Looked up from germline, CDR1 is SGHRS and CDR2 is YFSETQ. This CDR3 is CASSLPKEPGWAFRELFF. The CDR3 DNA reads TGCGCCAGCAGCCTACCCAAAGAGCCGGGATGGGCGTTCCGGGAGCTGTTTTTT. The complete variable domain, with remaining parts taken from reference TRBV5-1 and TRBJ2-2, reads KAGVTQTPRYLIKTRGQQVTLSCSPISGHRSVSWYQQTPGQGLQFLFEYFSETQRNKGNFPGRFSGRQFSNSRSEMNVSTLELGDSALYLCASSLPKEPGWAFRELFFGEGSRLTVL.

This clone showed up just a few times. The chain has TRBV7-9 and TRBJ1-4; 7 nucleotides line up with TRBD1. There are 15 residues in the CDR3. The junction had 8 bases not matched to a gene; V was cut back by 2 bases and J by 8 bases. Germline assignment: CDR1 SEHNR and CDR2 FQNEAQ (reference sequence). The CDR3 protein is CASSLKTGFEEKLFF. CDR3 DNA: TGTGCCAGCAGCTTAAAGACAGGGTTTGAGGAAAAACTGTTTTTT.

CDR3 in amino acids: CASSLDGALLDEQFF. CDR3 nucleotide sequence: TGCGCCAGCAGCTTGGATGGGGCCCTCCTTGATGAGCAGTTCTTC. This chain uses TRBV5-1 with TRBJ2-1; tentatively, D is TRBD1 (5 bases). Germline CDR1 is SGHRS and CDR2 is YFSETQ. Trimming took 0 bases from V and 8 from J, leaving 15 bases between them. The CDR3 is 15 amino acids.

This clone was counted only a few times. The V and J genes are TRBV11-2 and TRBJ2-1; 10 positions agree with TRBD2. The V gene's germline CDR1 is SGHAT and CDR2 FQNNGV. The CDR3 runs 15 residues. The V gene end was trimmed by 5 bases and the J gene end by 7 bases; junction bases not matched to a gene: 8. The CDR3 DNA sequence: TGTGCCAGCAGCAAAACTAGCGGGGTCTTTAATGAGCAGTTCTTC. Translation gives CASSKTSGVFNEQFF.

The V call is TRBV19, the J call TRBJ1-2, with unresolved D. Trimming pared 5 bases from V and 0 bases from J, leaving 16 bases between. The germline CDR1 and CDR2 sequences are LNHDA and SQIVND (reference sequence). The CDR3 spans 16 residues. Here the CDR3 reads CASSSQRGISNYGYTF. For the CDR3, the DNA is TGTGCCAGTAGTTCCCAACGGGGTATTTCTAACTATGGCTACACCTTC.

In DNA, the CDR3 is TGTGCCAGCAGCCCAGGGACTAGCGGGAGGGCCGGGAAGTACGAGCAGTACTTC. Encoded protein: CASSPGTSGRAGKYEQYF. This chain connects TRBV27 to TRBJ2-7, with 16 bases identical to TRBD2. The CDR3 totals 18 residues. Trimming removed 6 bases from V and 4 bases from J; junction bases left unmatched: 12. Germline CDR1 is MNHEY and CDR2 is SMNVEV (reference sequence).

J is TRBJ2-1 and V is TRBV7-9, with 8 positions matching TRBD1. CDR3 size: 16 residues. The junction had 9 bases not matched to a gene; V was cut back by 6 bases and J by 2 bases. Germline lookup yields CDR1 SEHNR and CDR2 FQNEAQ (reference sequence). Here the CDR3 DNA reads TGTGCCAGCAGACAACAGGGGGGCCTTCCCTACAATGAGCAGTTCTTC. Its protein product is CASRQQGGLPYNEQFF.

The rearrangement links TRBV6-6 to TRBJ1-5; tentatively, D is TRBD1 (5 bases). CDR3 length: 14 amino acids. The germline gives CDR1 MNHNY, CDR2 SVGAGI (reference sequence). Between the trimmed V and J ends, which lost 6 bases and 8 bases, there was a span of 17 bases. The CDR3: CASSSYTGQEPQHF. CDR3 in DNA: TGTGCCAGCAGCTCCTATACAGGTCAAGAGCCCCAGCATTTT.

The chain has TRBV10-3 and TRBJ1-1; perhaps TRBD1 as D (5 bases). This CDR3 spans 14 amino acids. V was trimmed by 6 bases and J by 4 bases, leaving 15 bases between them. CDR1 and CDR2 (germline): ENHRY, SYGVKD. The CDR3 reads CAIRGLGVTTEAFF. Here the CDR3 DNA reads TGTGCCATCAGAGGATTAGGGGTGACCACTGAAGCTTTCTTT.

The chain links TRBV7-2 to TRBJ1-4, with D perhaps matching TRBD1 (5 bases). The CDR3 sequence is 15 residues long. CDR1 is SGHTA and CDR2 is FQGNSA in the germline V gene. V was trimmed by 1 base and J by 2 bases, leaving 8 bases between them. CDR3 coding DNA: TGTGCCAGCAGCTTAGGCAGGGCGACTAATGAAAAACTGTTTTTT. This gives the protein CASSLGRATNEKLFF. Using reference TRBV7-2 and TRBJ1-4 for the parts outside the CDR3, the full variable domain is GAGVSQSPSNKVTEKGKDVELRCDPISGHTALYWYRQSLGQGLEFLIYFQGNSAPDKSGLPSDRFSAERTGGSVSTLTIQRTQQEDSAVYLCASSLGRATNEKLFFGSGTQLSVL.

This chain links TRBV24-1 with TRBJ2-5; D is undetermined. CDR1 and CDR2 (germline): KGHDR, SFDVKD. Trimming stripped 5 bases from V and 5 bases from J, with 17 bases between. The CDR3 has 15 amino acids. CDR3 residues: CATSAGAPSSETQYF. For the CDR3, the DNA is TGTGCCACCAGTGCAGGAGCTCCCTCGAGTGAGACCCAGTACTTC.

The rearrangement links TRBV5-4 to TRBJ2-7; 8 bases match TRBD1. The germline gives CDR1 SGHNT, CDR2 YYREEE (reference sequence). The CDR3 contains 16 residues. V gave up 0 bases and J gave up 1 base; unmatched junction bases: 6. CDR3 in DNA: TGTGCCAGCAGCTTGGGAGGGGGACAGGATTCCTACGAGCAGTACTTC. Its translation: CASSLGGGQDSYEQYF.

This chain connects TRBV6-5 to TRBJ2-7, with 8 nucleotides matching TRBD2. The germline V gene has CDR1 MNHEY and CDR2 SVGAGI. J was trimmed by 2 bases and V by 4 bases; bases with no gene match: 4. The CDR3 runs to 14 residues. CDR3 loop: CASSSGTSAYEQYF. As DNA, the CDR3 is TGTGCCAGCAGTTCGGGGACTAGTGCCTACGAGCAGTACTTC.

This clone was picked up one time. This chain uses TRBV11-1 with TRBJ2-1, with D possibly matching TRBD1 (6 bases). There are 15 residues in the CDR3. Germline CDR1 is SGHAT and CDR2 is FQDESV (reference sequence). Deletions cut 5 bases from V and 6 bases from J, with 17 bases between. Written as DNA, the CDR3 is TGTGCCAGCAGCCCAGGAAGGGGGATCTTCAATGAGCAGTTCTTC. Its protein is CASSPGRGIFNEQFF.

The chain recombines TRBV19 with TRBJ1-2, with D possibly being TRBD1 (6 bases). There are 12 residues in the CDR3. Germline lookup yields CDR1 LNHDA and CDR2 SQIVND (reference sequence). Between the trimmed V and J ends, which lost 5 bases and 8 bases, there was a span of 12 bases. The CDR3 here is CASSSRGAGYTF. The CDR3 DNA follows: TGTGCCAGTAGTTCGAGGGGGGCCGGCTACACCTTC.

The V and J genes are TRBV19 and TRBJ2-5; 10 nucleotides line up with TRBD1. Per the germline V gene, CDR1 is LNHDA and CDR2 is SQIVND (reference sequence). CDR3 length: 15 amino acids. J lost 5 bases, V lost 3 bases, and 6 bases had no gene match. The CDR3 DNA reads TGTGCCAGTAGTATTAGACAGGGGGCCAAGGAGACCCAGTACTTC. The encoded protein is CASSIRQGAKETQYF.

V is TRBV2 and J is TRBJ2-7; 7 bases line up with TRBD1. The tail of the sequence fits TRBJ2-5 better, so the J call may be wrong. Germline V gene lookup returns CDR1 SNHLY and CDR2 FYNNEI. The CDR3 loop spans 13 amino acids. CDR3 nucleotide sequence: TGTGCCAGCAGAAAGACAGGGCAAGAGACCCAGTACTTC. This sequence encodes CASRKTGQETQYF.

The genes are TRBV30 and TRBJ2-7, with a tentative D call TRBD2 (6 bases). The CDR3 contains 13 residues. V was cut by 6 bases and J by 1 base, with 13 bases left in between. Germline assignment: CDR1 GTSNPN and CDR2 SVGIG (reference sequence). The CDR3 is CACPGLHSYEQYF. The CDR3, as DNA: TGTGCCTGTCCGGGACTGCATTCCTACGAGCAGTACTTC.

This chain joins TRBV6-2 or TRBV6-3 and TRBJ2-7; the D call may be TRBD1 or TRBD2 (5 bases each). Germline lookup yields CDR1 MNHEY and CDR2 SVGEGT. CDR3 length: 15 amino acids. V lost 0 bases, J lost 3 bases, and 12 bases lay in between. The CDR3 sequence is CASSYSRDGDYEQYF. The CDR3 DNA sequence: TGTGCCAGCAGTTACTCGAGGGACGGAGACTACGAGCAGTACTTC.

J is TRBJ1-5 and V is TRBV6-2 or TRBV6-3; D is possibly TRBD1 (6 bases). The CDR3 loop spans 15 amino acids. Trimming removed 6 bases from V and 3 bases from J, with 15 bases in between. Germline CDR1 is MNHEY and CDR2 is SVGEGT. CDR3 sequence reads: CASSSGGRLNQPQHF. CDR3 sequence (DNA): TGTGCCAGCAGCTCCGGGGGGCGTCTCAATCAGCCCCAGCATTTT.

J is TRBJ1-2 and V is TRBV14, with 8 bases identical to TRBD1. V dropped 7 bases and J dropped 3; count of bases not matched to a gene: 4. The CDR3 sequence is 13 residues long. The germline V gene encodes CDR1 SGHDN and CDR2 FVKESK. The DNA for the CDR3 is TGTGCCAGCACCCCGGGACAGGACTATGGCTACACCTTC. It specifies CASTPGQDYGYTF.

This clone appeared a few times. The genes are TRBV12-3 or TRBV12-4 and TRBJ1-6; the D is unclear. V was cut by 2 bases and J by 10 bases, with 9 bases left in between. This CDR3 region has 13 residues. The CDR3, as DNA: TGTGCCAGCAGTTTACTAAACGGCTCACCCCTCCACTTT. Translation: CASSLLNGSPLHF.

This clone was seen a handful of times. The chain couples TRBV5-4 to TRBJ2-1; TRBD2 aligns across 7 bases. CDR1 and CDR2 from the germline V gene are SGHNT and YYREEE (reference sequence). The length of the CDR3 is 13 residues. With V trimmed by 2 bases and J by 8 bases, 4 bases remained unmatched. The chain's CDR3 is CASSFGGGDEQFF. CDR3 DNA sequence: TGTGCCAGCAGCTTCGGGGGAGGGGATGAGCAGTTCTTC.

On this clone: In the same sample, other DNA sequences code for this CDR3. The V call is TRBV4-1, the J call TRBJ2-5; TRBD1 matches at 9 bases. Trimming at V came to 2 bases and at J to 5 bases, leaving 6 bases not matched to a gene. The CDR3 spans 15 residues. The germline CDR1 and CDR2 sequences are MGHRA and YSYEKL. CDR3: CASSQPGQGKETQYF. CDR3 sequence (DNA): TGCGCCAGCAGCCAACCGGGACAGGGTAAGGAGACCCAGTACTTC.

The V and J genes are TRBV5-3 and TRBJ1-2, with D possibly being TRBD1 (5 bases). Being an ORF, TRBV5-3 has a function that is uncertain. The CDR3 length is 13 residues. V gave up 0 bases and J gave up 8 bases, with 11 bases separating them. CDR3 DNA: TGTGCCAGAAGCTTGGGGGGCTCGAGGGGCTACACCTTC. This encodes CARSLGGSRGYTF.

The chain couples TRBV24-1 to TRBJ1-2, with a tentative D call TRBD1 (5 bases). CDR3 length equals 14 residues. The V end was cut by 1 base, the J end by 8 bases, with 13 bases between. CDR1 is KGHDR and CDR2 is SFDVKD in the germline V gene. CDR3 sequence reads: CATSDLSGSGGYTF. The CDR3 nucleotides read TGTGCCACCAGTGATTTATCAGGGTCGGGCGGCTACACCTTC.

The count of this clone is one. The V call is TRBV6-5, the J call TRBJ1-1; perhaps TRBD1 as D (5 bases). V lost 7 bases and J 2 bases, leaving 11 bases between the germline ends. The CDR3 contains 13 residues. The V gene's germline CDR1 is MNHEY and CDR2 SVGAGI. CDR3 coding DNA: TGTGCCAGCACCGGACAACTTAACACTGAAGCTTTCTTT. Residues: CASTGQLNTEAFF.

This clone was counted only a few times. The chain uses TRBV6-4 and TRBJ1-2, with TRBD1 identical over 8 bases. The CDR3 is 14 amino acids. Looked up from germline, CDR1 is MRHNA and CDR2 is SNTAGT. J gave up 5 bases and V 6 bases, and 8 bases lay outside the gene matches. The CDR3 reads CASSPSDRGYGYTF. CDR3 in DNA: TGTGCCAGCAGCCCCTCCGACAGGGGTTATGGCTACACCTTC.

The genes are TRBV4-3 and TRBJ2-1, with no clear D. The CDR3 sequence is 15 residues long. V lost 1 base and J lost 1, with 8 bases in between. Germline-derived CDR1 and CDR2 are LGHNA and YSLEER. The CDR3 DNA follows: TGCGCCAGCAGCCAAGGATACCCGTCCTACAATGAGCAGTTCTTC. Protein sequence: CASSQGYPSYNEQFF.

The rearrangement joins TRBV4-3 to TRBJ2-5, with TRBD2 matching over 10 bases. This CDR3 is 16 amino acids long. Trimming at V came to 4 bases and at J to 1 base, leaving 6 bases not matched to a gene. Germline values: CDR1 LGHNA, CDR2 YSLEER. Here the CDR3 DNA reads TGCGCCAGCAGCCTCGGGGAGCGGGGGGGCCAAGAGACCCAGTACTTC. Translation: CASSLGERGGQETQYF.

The count of this clone is one. CDR3 DNA: TGCGCCAGCAGCACACGAACCCCGGGACTCGGAGTCAATGAGCAGTACTTC. This codes for CASSTRTPGLGVNEQYF. The chain has TRBV5-1 and TRBJ2-7; D may be TRBD2 (6 bases). From germline, CDR1 is SGHRS and CDR2 YFSETQ. The length of the CDR3 is 17 residues. V lost 4 bases, J lost 7 bases, and 27 bases lay in between.